The 29 T cell receptor beta chains below all came from one sample that was sequenced in a study of blood T cells in healthy people across ages. A second PCR, run for roughly 7 to 12 cycles, used a sample-barcoded 5' primer plus a J-beta primer mix. TCRdb called the 5' RACE reads again in MiXCR, with one record for every CDR3 protein. The sample lists some 790,000 distinct CDR3 sequences, 29% seen once, with around 16% in the top ten. Sequenced material: blood. Receptors originate from a woman of 80 years or more in good health.

Of note for this clonotype: A much larger clonotype is one base distant, so this may be a read error. The rearrangement joins TRBV5-1 to TRBJ2-3; D is possibly TRBD1 or TRBD2 (5 bases each). V lost 5 bases, J lost 8 bases, and 21 bases lay in between. The CDR3 loop spans 15 amino acids. Germline-derived CDR1 and CDR2 are SGHRS and YFSETQ. CDR3 residues: CASRKSGAQEGTQYF. The CDR3 nucleotides are TGCGCCAGCAGAAAGTCCGGGGCACAGGAAGGTACGCAGTATTTT. Using reference TRBV5-1 and TRBJ2-3 for the parts outside the CDR3, the full variable domain is KAGVTQTPRYLIKTRGQQVTLSCSPISGHRSVSWYQQTPGQGLQFLFEYFSETQRNKGNFPGRFSGRQFSNSRSEMNVSTLELGDSALYLCASRKSGAQEGTQYFGPGTRLTVL.

In this sample, this clonotype turned up many times. This chain connects TRBV7-2 to TRBJ2-1; D gene uncertain. This CDR3 contains 13 residues. Deletions cut 1 base from V and 4 bases from J, with 5 bases between. Germline V gives CDR1 SGHTA, CDR2 FQGNSA. CDR3 loop: CASSLELYNEQFF. For the CDR3, the DNA is TGTGCCAGCAGCTTAGAACTGTACAATGAGCAGTTCTTC.

This clonotype was recorded many times. The chain recombines TRBV12-3 or TRBV12-4 with TRBJ1-2; D is unclear. Trimming stripped 7 bases from V and 2 bases from J, with 11 bases between. The CDR3 is 13 amino acids. CDR3 loop: CASTSLLNYGYTF. The CDR3 DNA sequence: TGTGCCAGCACCTCACTTTTAAACTATGGCTACACCTTC.

The chain employs TRBV29-1 and TRBJ1-1; 9 nucleotides line up with TRBD1. V was clipped by 7 bases and J by 9 bases; unmatched bases: 9. Germline CDR1 is SQVTM and CDR2 is ANQGSEA. The length of the CDR3 is 12 residues. The chain's CDR3 is CSALGTGQQAFF. CDR3 in DNA: TGCAGCGCCCTAGGGACAGGGCAACAAGCTTTCTTT.

The chain is built from TRBV11-2 and TRBJ2-2; tentative D call: TRBD2 (5 bases). Trimming left V 1 base short and J 6 bases short, with 24 bases between. CDR3 size: 19 residues. CDR1 and CDR2 (germline): SGHAT, FQNNGV. CDR3 nucleotides: TGTGCCAGCAGCTTAGCTTTACGGTGGACTGGCGGTGGGCCCGGGGAGCTGTTTTTT. Its protein is CASSLALRWTGGGPGELFF.

This clonotype was picked up many times. The gene calls are TRBV20-1 and TRBJ2-1, with 7 bases identical to TRBD2. The J segment lost 6 bases and the V segment lost 6 bases, leaving 17 bases of the junction unmatched. Germline CDR1 is DFQATT and CDR2 is SNEGSKA (reference sequence). This CDR3 has 16 amino acids. This CDR3 is CSALEPLGGERNEQFF. In DNA form, the CDR3 reads TGCAGTGCCCTCGAACCGTTGGGGGGGGAACGCAATGAGCAGTTCTTC.

At least ten counts were recorded for this clonotype. The J gene is TRBJ2-1, the V gene TRBV11-2, with D tentatively TRBD1 or TRBD2 (5 bases each). V was clipped by 0 bases and J by 7 bases, with 16 bases between them. The CDR3 length is 16 residues. Germline lookup yields CDR1 SGHAT and CDR2 FQNNGV. CDR3 in DNA: TGTGCCAGCAGCTTAGATGGGAGACTCGAGGGGAATGAGCAGTTCTTC. This gives the protein CASSLDGRLEGNEQFF.

This clonotype was detected a few times. V and J are TRBV25-1 and TRBJ2-1; no reliable D call. Per the germline V gene, CDR1 is MGHDK and CDR2 is SYGVNS. The CDR3 sequence is 14 residues long. V shed 3 bases and J shed 13 bases, with 19 bases lying between them. The CDR3 nucleotides are TGTGCCAGCAGTGATTACGGCGGCCAAGAGACCCAGTTCTTC. Its protein product is CASSDYGGQETQFF.

V and J are TRBV11-2 and TRBJ2-2; TRBD1 agrees at 9 bases. There are 14 residues in the CDR3. Losses at the gene ends were 7 bases for V and 3 bases for J; bases not matched to a gene: 3. In germline, CDR1 is SGHAT, CDR2 FQNNGV. The CDR3 here is CASNRDRDTGELFF. CDR3 DNA: TGTGCCAGCAACCGGGACAGGGACACCGGGGAGCTGTTTTTT.

This clonotype was counted only a few times. This rearrangement joins TRBV19 to TRBJ2-5, with 15 bases fitting TRBD2. Trimming at V came to 0 bases and at J to 3 bases, leaving 11 bases not matched to a gene. Germline V lookup: CDR1 LNHDA, CDR2 SQIVND (reference sequence). The CDR3 contains 20 residues. CDR3 amino acids: CASSIDLLGLAGGPKETQYF. CDR3 nucleotides: TGTGCCAGTAGTATAGATCTATTAGGACTAGCGGGGGGGCCAAAAGAGACCCAGTACTTC. The full variable domain, in which reference TRBV19 and TRBJ2-5 provide the parts outside the CDR3, is DGGITQSPKYLFRKEGQNVTLSCEQNLNHDAMYWYRQDPGQGLRLIYYSQIVNDFQKGDIAEGYSVSREKKESFPLTVTSAQKNPTAFYLCASSIDLLGLAGGPKETQYFGPGTRLLVL.

The chain combines TRBV3-1 with TRBJ1-1; D ambiguous. This CDR3 has 13 residues. CDR1 and CDR2 (germline): LGHDT, YNNKEL (reference sequence). V gave up 4 bases and J gave up 1 base, with 7 bases separating them. The CDR3 bases are TGTGCCAGCAGCCCCCCGGAGAACACTGAAGCTTTCTTT. Translating gives CASSPPENTEAFF.

This clonotype showed up just a few times. The chain combines TRBV14 with TRBJ2-1; 14 bases align to TRBD2. The germline gives CDR1 SGHDN, CDR2 FVKESK. The CDR3 is 21 amino acids. The V segment lost 4 bases and the J segment 6 bases; nucleotides outside the gene matches: 20. CDR3 in amino acids: CASSPREGLAGGSYSINEQFF. The CDR3 region has the DNA TGTGCCAGCAGCCCTCGGGAAGGACTAGCGGGGGGTTCCTATTCTATCAATGAGCAGTTCTTC.

This clonotype was counted only a few times. This may come from a read error, since a much larger clone is one base off. CDR3 nucleotide sequence: TGTGCCAGCAGGAAACAGGGGGAGTGGTGCAATGAGCAGTTCTTC. Protein sequence: CASRKQGEWCNEQFF. The V call is TRBV7-9, the J call TRBJ2-1; 8 positions match TRBD1. With 6 bases clipped from V and 6 bases from J, the junction kept 10 bases outside the gene matches. Germline values: CDR1 SEHNR, CDR2 FQNEAQ (reference sequence). CDR3 size: 15 residues. The whole variable domain, remainder taken from reference TRBV7-9 and TRBJ2-1, is DTGVSQNPRHKITKRGQNVTFRCDPISEHNRLYWYRQTLGQGPEFLTYFQNEAQLEKSRLLSDRFSAERPKGSFSTLEIQRTEQGDSAMYLCASRKQGEWCNEQFFGPGTRLTVL.

As for this clonotype: A much larger clone lies a single base off, so this may be a read error. The V call is TRBV4-3, the J call TRBJ1-6, with D perhaps matching TRBD1 (5 bases). The CDR3 is 17 amino acids. Germline lookup yields CDR1 LGHNA and CDR2 YSLEER. CDR3 in amino acids: CAGSQDLPGRGNSPLHF. The CDR3 nucleotides read TGCGCCGGCAGCCAAGATTTGCCGGGCCGGGGGAATTCACCCCTCCACTTT.

Only a few counts were recorded for this clonotype. This may be a read error: a much more frequent sequence differs by one nucleotide. This sequence joins TRBV27 and TRBJ2-7, with D maybe TRBD1 (6 bases). CDR3 length: 15 amino acids. V lost 5 bases to trimming and J lost 2 bases, with 16 bases between them. CDR1 is MNHEY and CDR2 is SMNVEV in the germline V gene (reference sequence). CDR3 nucleotide sequence: TGTGCCAGCAGTCCGACAGGAAGACCCCCCTACGAGCAGTACTTC. This gives the protein CASSPTGRPPYEQYF.

This clonotype was recorded a few times. CDR3 sequence reads: CASSLAGETDTQYF. CDR3 nucleotides: TGTGCCAGCAGCCTAGCGGGGGAGACAGATACGCAGTATTTT. The chain carries TRBV6-1 and TRBJ2-3; 10 bases are a match to TRBD2. Trimming at V came to 6 bases and at J to 3 bases, leaving 3 bases not matched to a gene. Germline CDR1 and CDR2: MNHNS and SASEGT. This CDR3 contains 14 residues.

V is TRBV19 and J is TRBJ2-3; 15 positions match TRBD2. The germline V gene has CDR1 LNHDA and CDR2 SQIVND (reference sequence). The CDR3 runs to 15 residues. Losses at the gene ends were 4 bases for V and 5 bases for J; bases not matched to a gene: 1. CDR3 nucleotides: TGTGCCAGTAGTACGGGACTAGCGGGGGGAGATACGCAGTATTTT. Its protein is CASSTGLAGGDTQYF. Filled out from reference TRBV19 and TRBJ2-3, the complete variable domain reads DGGITQSPKYLFRKEGQNVTLSCEQNLNHDAMYWYRQDPGQGLRLIYYSQIVNDFQKGDIAEGYSVSREKKESFPLTVTSAQKNPTAFYLCASSTGLAGGDTQYFGPGTRLTVL.

This clonotype showed up many times. DNA of the CDR3: TGTGCCAGCAGCACCCAAGGGGAAGGTACGCAGTATTTT. This sequence encodes CASSTQGEGTQYF. The rearrangement joins TRBV5-4 to TRBJ2-3; tentative D call: TRBD1 (5 bases). CDR1 is SGHNT, CDR2 YYREEE, per germline (reference sequence). V lost 4 bases and J 8 bases, leaving 14 bases between the germline ends. CDR3 length equals 13 residues.

This clonotype has just a few counts. The rearrangement joins TRBV2 to TRBJ1-4, with D perhaps matching TRBD1 (5 bases). The germline V gene encodes CDR1 SNHLY and CDR2 FYNNEI. Trimming took off 6 bases at V and 7 bases at J, with 12 bases between the two ends. This CDR3 is built from 13 residues. The CDR3 DNA is TGTGCCAGCAGAGGGGAAGGCGGTGAAAAACTGTTTTTT. It specifies CASRGEGGEKLFF.

Of note for this clonotype: This may come from a read error, since a much larger clone is one base off. The CDR3 end shows no conserved phenylalanine or tryptophan, and so a read error is likely. J is TRBJ1-5 and V is TRBV6-5; 7 bases map to TRBD1. Looked up from germline, CDR1 is MNHEY and CDR2 is SVGAGI. This CDR3 spans 14 amino acids. V dropped 4 bases and J dropped 6; count of bases not matched to a gene: 6. The CDR3: CASSSQGGGQPQHC. DNA of the CDR3: TGTGCCAGCAGTTCTCAGGGGGGAGGTCAGCCCCAGCATTGT.

In its sample, this clonotype was seen many times. This chain connects TRBV20-1 to TRBJ2-5; either TRBD1 or TRBD2 may fit D (6 bases each). V shed 6 bases and J shed 2 bases, with 16 bases lying between them. The length of the CDR3 is 14 residues. Germline V gene sequence: CDR1 DFQATT, CDR2 SNEGSKA (reference sequence). As DNA, the CDR3 is TGCAGTGCCCTGAGGGGGGTTACTCAAGAGACCCAGTACTTC. Protein: CSALRGVTQETQYF.

In regard to this clonotype: A junction end diverges from the germline sequence, so it may reflect a read error. The J gene is TRBJ2-2, the V gene TRBV6-5; tentatively, D is TRBD1 or TRBD2 (6 bases each). Germline CDR1 MNHEY, CDR2 SVGAGI. The CDR3 runs 14 residues. The CDR3, as DNA: TGTGCCAGCAACCCCAGGGGCCTGGGCGGGGAGCGGTTTTTT. Translation gives CASNPRGLGGERFF.

The genes are TRBV30 and TRBJ2-1; TRBD2 matches at 8 bases. The end of the DNA is better explained by TRBJ2-7, so the J call may be wrong. There are 14 residues in the CDR3. The V gene's germline CDR1 is GTSNPN and CDR2 SVGIG (reference sequence). DNA of the CDR3: TGTGCCTGGGGCGGGGGGTCCTCCTACAATGAGCAGTACTTC. Amino acids: CAWGGGSSYNEQYF.

The chain couples TRBV12-3 or TRBV12-4 to TRBJ2-4; D is tentatively TRBD1 or TRBD2 (7 bases each). The CDR3 consists of 13 residues. V was cut by 2 bases and J by 15 bases, with 17 bases left in between. The CDR3 DNA reads TGTGCCAGCAGTTTACAGGGGGGGACCGAGCGGTACTTC. Translating it yields CASSLQGGTERYF.

This clonotype was observed many times. The CDR3 is CATSRGLDANVLTF. In DNA form, the CDR3 reads TGTGCCACCAGCAGAGGACTGGATGCCAACGTCCTGACTTTC. The genes are TRBV15 and TRBJ2-6; D gene uncertain. The V gene's germline CDR1 is LNHNV and CDR2 YYDKDF (reference sequence). The V end lost 1 base, the J end lost 7 bases, and 8 bases lay between the germline ends. The length of the CDR3 is 14 residues.

There are a few counts of this clonotype. The V and J genes are TRBV20-1 and TRBJ1-2, with 9 nucleotides matching TRBD1. CDR3 length: 14 residues. V dropped 2 bases and J dropped 6; count of bases not matched to a gene: 7. Germline lookup yields CDR1 DFQATT and CDR2 SNEGSKA (reference sequence). The chain's CDR3 is CSARKTGTGNGYTF. Written as DNA, the CDR3 is TGCAGTGCTAGAAAGACCGGGACAGGGAATGGCTACACCTTC.

This clonotype was detected many times. This chain links TRBV28 with TRBJ2-6; TRBD1 matches 9 bases. CDR3 length: 17 amino acids. Trimming took 9 bases from V and 1 from J; bases not matched to a gene: 10. The germline V gene encodes CDR1 MDHEN and CDR2 SYDVKM. The CDR3 protein is CASSLGQGTSGANVLTF. DNA for the CDR3: TGTGCCAGTTCGTTAGGACAGGGGACGTCTGGGGCCAACGTCCTGACTTTC.

This clonotype was found many times. The chain joins TRBV7-8 to TRBJ2-5, with TRBD1 matching over 9 bases. The V and J ends lost 4 bases and 4 bases, in that order; junction bases with no gene match: 4. The germline V gene has CDR1 SGHVS and CDR2 FQNEAQ. CDR3 length: 14 residues. The CDR3 reads CASSWDRARETQYF. The CDR3 bases are TGTGCCAGCAGCTGGGACAGGGCTAGAGAGACCCAGTACTTC. Based on the CDR3 plus reference TRBV7-8 and TRBJ2-5, the full variable domain is GAGVSQSPRYKVAKRGQDVALRCDPISGHVSLFWYQQALGQGPEFLTYFQNEAQLDKSGLPSDRFFAERPEGSVSTLKIQRTQQEDSAVYLCASSWDRARETQYFGPGTRLLVL.

This clonotype was seen only once. The rearrangement joins TRBV12-3 or TRBV12-4 to TRBJ2-4, with 9 bases aligning to TRBD1. The better agreement between TRBJ2-7 and the DNA end casts doubt on the J call. This CDR3 is 13 amino acids long. The DNA of the CDR3 is TGTGCCAGCAGCCGGGACAGGGTAGACGAGCAGTACTTC. Its translation: CASSRDRVDEQYF.